Presented here are 15 T cell receptor beta chains from one specimen sequenced in a study of blood T cell repertoires in COVID-19. Only in-frame clones appear in the TCRdb table, and some are missing; sequencing was by immunoSEQ multiplex PCR. There are 140,000 or so clones in the sample; approximately 78% occur only once, and about 4.3% lies in the top ten. Sequenced input: peripheral blood. The receptors originated from a woman of 80 years or more with acute or convalescent COVID-19.

The V and J genes are TRBV2 and TRBJ2-3; TRBD2 matches at 11 bases. This CDR3 is 18 amino acids long. V dropped 5 bases and J dropped 2; count of bases not matched to a gene: 12. Germline values: CDR1 SNHLY, CDR2 FYNNEI. The CDR3 region has the DNA TGTGCCAGCAGTTACCGACCGCTTAGCGGGAGGGACACAGATACGCAGTATTTT. Its translation: CASSYRPLSGRDTDTQYF.

This clone was recorded many times. The rearrangement uses TRBV18 and TRBJ2-7, with TRBD1 identical over 7 bases. This CDR3 comprises 14 residues. Trimming removed 3 bases from V and 3 bases from J; junction bases left unmatched: 5. The V gene's germline CDR1 is KGHSH and CDR2 LQKENI. This chain's CDR3 is CASSPNWDSYEQYF. The CDR3 nucleotides are TGTGCCAGCTCACCCAACTGGGACAGCTACGAGCAGTACTTC. The full variable domain, with the rest looked up from reference TRBV18 and TRBJ2-7, is NAGVMQNPRHLVRRRGQEARLRCSPMKGHSHVYWYRQLPEEGLKFMVYLQKENIIDESGMPKERFSAEFPKEGPSILRIQQVVRGDSAAYFCASSPNWDSYEQYFGPGTRLTVT.

V usage is TRBV3-1 (or the pseudogene TRBV3-2) and J usage is TRBJ1-2, with 7 bases identical to TRBD1. V was pared by 3 bases and J by 2 bases, with 6 bases of the junction left unmatched. This CDR3 region has 15 residues. Germline lookup yields CDR1 LGHDT and CDR2 YNNKEL (reference sequence). The CDR3 protein is CASSQKKQGNYGYTF. The CDR3 bases are TGTGCCAGCAGCCAGAAGAAACAGGGGAACTATGGCTACACCTTC.

This chain uses TRBV11-2 with TRBJ2-7; D call uncertain. The CDR3 has 14 amino acids. Germline loops: CDR1 SGHAT, CDR2 FQNNGV. The V end lost 5 bases, the J end lost 6 bases, and 17 bases lay between the germline ends. The CDR3 loop reads CASSPLPRRREQYF. CDR3 in DNA: TGTGCCAGCAGCCCCCTTCCGAGGAGACGCGAGCAGTACTTC.

This chain links TRBV9 with TRBJ2-3, with TRBD1 as a possible D gene (5 bases). Germline-derived CDR1 and CDR2 are SGDLS and YYNGEE. V was cut by 1 base and J by 1 base, with 16 bases left in between. This CDR3 spans 17 amino acids. The CDR3: CASSVPSSGRGTDTQYF. Here the CDR3 DNA reads TGTGCCAGCAGCGTACCCTCGTCGGGCAGGGGCACAGATACGCAGTATTTT.

The genes are TRBV5-4 and TRBJ2-6; D is possibly TRBD1 (6 bases). The CDR3 is 15 amino acids. CDR1 and CDR2 from the germline V gene are SGHNT and YYREEE (reference sequence). V was shortened by 4 bases and J by 4 bases, with 12 bases between the two germline ends. The CDR3 DNA reads TGTGCCAGCAGCCACGCCGGGACAGGGGCCAACGTCCTGACTTTC. As protein: CASSHAGTGANVLTF.

The chain has TRBV29-1 and TRBJ2-7, with D unclear. Germline V gene sequence: CDR1 SQVTM, CDR2 ANQGSEA. V lost 0 bases to trimming and J lost 3 bases, with 6 bases between them. The CDR3 extends over 12 amino acids. CDR3 protein: CSVEDNSYEQYF. The DNA for the CDR3 is TGCAGCGTTGAAGATAACAGCTACGAGCAGTACTTC.

The CDR3 coding sequence is TGCGCCAGCAGCTTGAGTTTCGGGGAACAATATGGCTACACCTTC. Its protein is CASSLSFGEQYGYTF. V is TRBV5-1 and J is TRBJ1-2; D call uncertain. The V gene lost 1 base and the J gene lost 5 bases, with 15 bases spanning the gap. The CDR3 contains 15 residues. Germline CDR1 and CDR2: SGHRS and YFSETQ.

The gene calls are TRBV19 and TRBJ1-5; 7 bases align to TRBD1. Unmatched junction bases numbered 7, after V lost 4 bases and J lost 4 bases. CDR3 length: 15 residues. The germline V gene encodes CDR1 LNHDA and CDR2 SQIVND (reference sequence). The CDR3 spells CASSTRDSLNQPQHF. Here the CDR3 DNA reads TGTGCCAGTAGTACCCGGGACAGCCTAAATCAGCCCCAGCATTTT. The whole variable domain, filled in from reference TRBV19 and TRBJ1-5, reads DGGITQSPKYLFRKEGQNVTLSCEQNLNHDAMYWYRQDPGQGLRLIYYSQIVNDFQKGDIAEGYSVSREKKESFPLTVTSAQKNPTAFYLCASSTRDSLNQPQHFGDGTRLSIL.

This clone was seen a handful of times. This chain joins TRBV19 and TRBJ1-1, with D uncertain. V lost 3 bases and J 5 bases, leaving 4 bases between the germline ends. Germline CDR1 and CDR2: LNHDA and SQIVND (reference sequence). The length of the CDR3 is 11 residues. The CDR3 sequence: CASSIVTEAFF. As DNA, the CDR3 is TGTGCCAGTAGTATCGTGACTGAAGCTTTCTTT. Full variable domain (rest looked up from reference TRBV19 and TRBJ1-1): DGGITQSPKYLFRKEGQNVTLSCEQNLNHDAMYWYRQDPGQGLRLIYYSQIVNDFQKGDIAEGYSVSREKKESFPLTVTSAQKNPTAFYLCASSIVTEAFFGQGTRLTVV.

The V and J genes are TRBV7-9 and TRBJ1-3; 7 nucleotides align to TRBD1. This CDR3 comprises 16 residues. From germline, CDR1 is SEHNR and CDR2 FQNEAQ (reference sequence). Losses at the gene ends were 5 bases for V and 2 bases for J; bases not matched to a gene: 9. CDR3 protein: CASSPRQGRPGNTIYF. CDR3 coding DNA: TGTGCCAGCAGCCCACGACAGGGAAGGCCTGGAAACACCATATATTTT.

The chain links TRBV5-1 to TRBJ1-6, with 9 nucleotides matching TRBD1. V shed 3 bases and J 4 bases; nucleotides not matched to a gene: 14. Germline loops: CDR1 SGHRS, CDR2 YFSETQ. The CDR3 is 19 residues long. The CDR3 nucleotides read TGCGCCAGCAGCTCCCGACCCGGACAGGGGTGGGAATATAATTCACCCCTCCACTTT. It is translated as CASSSRPGQGWEYNSPLHF.

The gene calls are TRBV7-3 and TRBJ2-2, with D possibly TRBD1 on 5 matching bases. There are 14 residues in the CDR3. V lost 4 bases and J 3 bases, leaving 9 bases between the germline ends. Per germline, CDR1 SGHTA and CDR2 FQGTGA. In nucleotides, the CDR3 is TGTGCCAGCAGCTCAGGACACTACACCGGGGAGCTGTTTTTT. Its translation is CASSSGHYTGELFF.

The chain combines TRBV4-2 with TRBJ2-1; 9 bases fit TRBD2. The CDR3 length is 15 residues. Germline trimming cut 4 bases from V and 3 bases from J; bases unmatched to any gene: 4. The germline gives CDR1 LGHNA, CDR2 YNFKEQ. In nucleotides, the CDR3 is TGTGCCAGCAGCCCGGCAGCGGGAGGCTACAATGAGCAGTTCTTC. Translating it yields CASSPAAGGYNEQFF.

This clone was observed a single time. The chain is built from TRBV19 and TRBJ1-2; D possibly corresponds to TRBD1 (5 bases). The CDR3 is 19 amino acids. Trimming removed 5 bases from V and 0 bases from J, with 25 bases in between. The V gene's germline CDR1 is LNHDA and CDR2 SQIVND (reference sequence). CDR3 loop: CASSRTFPGRQLANYGYTF. The CDR3 DNA is TGTGCCAGTAGTCGCACATTCCCCGGGAGACAGTTAGCTAACTATGGCTACACCTTC. Variable domain in full (rest from reference TRBV19 and TRBJ1-2): DGGITQSPKYLFRKEGQNVTLSCEQNLNHDAMYWYRQDPGQGLRLIYYSQIVNDFQKGDIAEGYSVSREKKESFPLTVTSAQKNPTAFYLCASSRTFPGRQLANYGYTFGSGTRLTVV.